The T cell receptor beta chain described here comes from a study of blood T cell repertoires in COVID-19 (dated by TCRdb to 2020 to 2022). Regarding the research as a whole: Collaborator samples came from the United States, Italy and Spain and covered acute and convalescent phases of COVID-19. Samples came from the ongoing ImmuneRACE study (first 160 participants) plus 1,254 subjects from 6 global collaborators. Where HLA class I and class II types were available, the types were taken from metadata supplied by the sample provider, not from assay-based typing. Deeply sampled blood TCRbeta repertoires from subjects exposed to, actively infected with, or recovered from COVID-19 were included in the dataset. The repertoires were released in a freely available public database meant as a resource for research on the immune response to SARS-CoV-2. The prospective study material was composed of cDNA or gDNA derived from T cells, B-cell-depleted T cells, or PBMCs. The sample metadata nearly always contained a de-identified subject ID, COVID-19 status, age in years and sex. Here is what the overall study found, with its caveats: How much clinical and demographic metadata was included differed by source and by participant, and the metadata was provided uncurated.

Enrolling through a virtual design, the prospective study's participants ranged in age from roughly 18 to 95 years and lived across roughly 24 United States geographic areas. In the prospective study, participants were assigned to cohorts based on the clinical history participants reported in a screening survey and a study questionnaire. Exposed participants were defined as having been in contact with someone with a PCR-confirmed or clinician-diagnosed COVID-19 case within 2 weeks of study entry. Each participant in the prospective study had whole blood, serum and a nasopharyngeal or oropharyngeal swab collected by mobile phlebotomists. Prospective study participants could optionally give additional blood draws and questionnaires over an approximately two-month period. Before DNA extraction, prospective study blood samples were shipped either frozen or at room temperature. V gives up 8 bases and J gives up 1 base, and the segment between their germline ends measures 14 bases. CDR1 is given as MDHEN and CDR2 as SYDVKM, both from the germline V gene. The CDR3, cysteine through phenylalanine, is 14 amino acids long. The CDR3 DNA has 42 bases and is translated from base 1.

Of note for this clone: This clone's antigen is unknown. There are no base qualities to consult, and no much larger clone falls within one base.

TCRbeta CDR3 regions were amplified from genomic DNA by means of the immunoSEQ Assay, a bias-controlled multiplex PCR. In the original analysis: Nucleated cell counts per sample were estimated from amplification of reference gene primers within the assay. To quantify the absolute abundance of each unique TCRbeta CDR3 rearrangement, sequence reads were collapsed and filtered. For each sample, productive Simpson clonality was calculated as the square root of Simpson's diversity index across productive rearrangements. TCRdb mirrors the immuneACCESS table, restricted to in-frame sequences. Some clones are absent from its copies; in checked studies, under half trace to an unresolved V gene, and the reason for the others is unknown. D and trimming come from the DNA, and the V and J calls and clone size come from that table. Counted in this sample were approximately 250,000 clones; approximately 89% of them appeared once. The ten largest clonotypes hold around 2.8% of the sample.

Recombination joined TRBV28 with TRBJ1-1; the best D guess is TRBD1, with 5 bases matching. The origin of this receptor is a middle-aged man who had been exposed to COVID-19. The sample comprised PBMCs or T cells enriched from blood (not recorded which). The nucleotide sequence reads TGTGCCAGCGACCCGACAGTAGAGAACACTGAAGCTTTCTTT. Translation gives CASDPTVENTEAFF.